Shown below are 24 T cell receptor beta chains from a single sample sequenced in a study of cytomegalovirus exposure and HLA in healthy donors. The PCR used 60 Vbeta and 13 Jbeta primers. TCRdb's table, derived via immunoSEQ multiplex PCR, lists solely in-frame clones and lacks some. The repertoire consists of 150,000 to 200,000 clones, with around 83% occurring once and the leading ten covering more than 1.5%. The sequenced material came from PBMCs. The receptors come from a man between 45 and 60 years old in good health and CMV-seronegative.

The rearrangement joins TRBV9 to TRBJ2-5; D possibly corresponds to TRBD1 (6 bases). Germline CDR1 SGDLS, CDR2 YYNGEE. The V end was cut by 3 bases, the J end by 2 bases, with 14 bases between. CDR3 length: 15 residues. DNA for the CDR3: TGTGCCAGCAGCGGCCAGAGGGGGTTTCAAGAGACCCAGTACTTC. Protein sequence: CASSGQRGFQETQYF. Full variable domain (remainder filled in from reference TRBV9 and TRBJ2-5): DSGVTQTPKHLITATGQRVTLRCSPRSGDLSVYWYQQSLDQGLQFLIQYYNGEERAKGNILERFSAQQFPDLHSELNLSSLELGDSALYFCASSGQRGFQETQYFGPGTRLLVL.

The V call is TRBV11-2, the J call TRBJ2-2; D is unclear. There are 14 residues in the CDR3. Germline CDR1 is SGHAT and CDR2 is FQNNGV. Trimming cost V 7 bases and J 3 bases, with 12 bases left between them. CDR3 residues: CASTPAIHTGELFF. CDR3 bases: TGTGCCAGCACCCCCGCGATCCACACCGGGGAGCTGTTTTTT.

The chain joins TRBV29-1 to TRBJ2-7; no firm D call. Trimming pared 4 bases from V and 3 bases from J, leaving 10 bases between. The germline gives CDR1 SQVTM, CDR2 ANQGSEA. This CDR3 has 12 residues. This CDR3 reads CSVVVVGYEQYF. CDR3 nucleotide sequence: TGCAGCGTTGTCGTGGTCGGCTACGAGCAGTACTTC.

The chain is built from TRBV19 and TRBJ1-5; 7 bases are shared with TRBD1. V was clipped by 5 bases and J by 4 bases; unmatched bases: 8. The germline CDR1 and CDR2 sequences are LNHDA and SQIVND (reference sequence). The CDR3 has 15 amino acids. Written as DNA, the CDR3 is TGTGCCAGTAGTTCTATGACAGGGTTAAATCAGCCCCAGCATTTT. Amino acid sequence: CASSSMTGLNQPQHF.

The chain carries TRBV27 and TRBJ1-1, with D uncertain. Germline-derived CDR1 and CDR2 are MNHEY and SMNVEV (reference sequence). With 5 bases removed from V and 4 bases from J, the gap between germline ends came to 14 bases. The CDR3 spans 14 residues. The CDR3 region is CASSPNFSGTEAFF. CDR3 sequence (DNA): TGTGCCAGCAGTCCGAACTTCAGCGGCACTGAAGCTTTCTTT.

The J gene is TRBJ1-6, the V gene TRBV25-1; D is unresolved. The CDR3 has 13 residues. CDR1 MGHDK and CDR2 SYGVNS come from the germline V gene. Trimming stripped 2 bases from V and 10 bases from J, with 9 bases between. In nucleotides, the CDR3 is TGTGCCAGCAGTGAAGATGGTCTATCACCCCTCCACTTT. This codes for CASSEDGLSPLHF.

The rearrangement uses TRBV18 and TRBJ2-7; 7 bases agree with TRBD1. Germline values: CDR1 KGHSH, CDR2 LQKENI. Losses at the gene ends were 5 bases for V and 5 bases for J; bases not matched to a gene: 3. The CDR3 is 12 amino acids. This CDR3 is CASSYDRDEQYF. The CDR3 DNA sequence: TGTGCCAGCTCATATGACAGGGACGAGCAGTACTTC.

V usage is TRBV29-1 and J usage is TRBJ2-3; D unresolved. Germline-derived CDR1 and CDR2 are SQVTM and ANQGSEA. Trimming pared 7 bases from V and 7 bases from J, leaving 15 bases between. This CDR3 has 12 residues. The CDR3 nucleotides read TGCAGCGGGGCTTCGCCGCCCAATACGCAGTATTTT. Translated: CSGASPPNTQYF.

The gene calls are TRBV28 and TRBJ1-5; the match to TRBD1 covers 7 bases. With 5 bases clipped from V and 1 base from J, the junction kept 11 bases outside the gene matches. Germline lookup yields CDR1 MDHEN and CDR2 SYDVKM. The CDR3 contains 17 residues. CDR3 nucleotide sequence: TGTGCCAGCAGTCAAAGGACAGGCCTGGGGAGCAATCAGCCCCAGCATTTT. Encoded protein: CASSQRTGLGSNQPQHF.

The chain is built from TRBV9 and TRBJ2-7; TRBD1 matches 7 bases. In germline, CDR1 is SGDLS, CDR2 YYNGEE. V was clipped by 0 bases and J by 0 bases; unmatched bases: 3. This CDR3 has 15 residues. Written as DNA, the CDR3 is TGTGCCAGCAGCGTAGGCCAGGGGGACTCCTACGAGCAGTACTTC. As protein: CASSVGQGDSYEQYF.

About this clone: The limits of the CDR3 on the DNA are not certain, so only TCRdb's listed CDR3 is given. The chain employs TRBV5-1 and TRBJ2-5; TRBD1, the table's D call, lacks a check against the DNA. The CDR3 spans 14 amino acids, including both terminal residues. The germline CDR1 and CDR2 sequences are SGHRS and YFSETQ. This chain's CDR3 is CASSFGPGSETQYF.

The chain joins TRBV6-5 to TRBJ1-6; a weak D match, TRBD1 (5 bases). CDR3 length equals 14 residues. V was pared by 2 bases and J by 7 bases, with 9 bases between. The V gene's germline CDR1 is MNHEY and CDR2 SVGAGI. CDR3 protein: CASSYRAGNSPLHF. CDR3 DNA: TGTGCCAGCAGTTACAGGGCAGGGAATTCACCCCTCCACTTT.

This clone was seen a few times. The junction and the germline gene differ at one end; a read error may be behind it. The chain combines TRBV28 with TRBJ1-4; perhaps TRBD1 as D (6 bases). The germline CDR1 and CDR2 sequences are MDHEN and SYDVKM. The CDR3 length is 16 residues. The CDR3, as DNA: TGTGCCAGCAGTTTTAGTAGCAGGGGAACTAATGAACAACTGTTTTTT. Translating gives CASSFSSRGTNEQLFF.

The chain combines TRBV18 with TRBJ1-1, with D possibly being TRBD1 (6 bases). This CDR3 has 14 residues. Trimming took off 5 bases at V and 7 bases at J, with 17 bases between the two ends. The germline V gene encodes CDR1 KGHSH and CDR2 LQKENI. The CDR3 sequence is CASSVTGNGNEAFF. The CDR3 bases are TGTGCCAGCTCAGTCACAGGGAATGGTAATGAAGCTTTCTTT.

The rearrangement uses TRBV6-4 and TRBJ1-2, with 10 bases lining up with TRBD1. Germline V gives CDR1 MRHNA, CDR2 SNTAGT. Unmatched junction bases numbered 2, after V lost 6 bases and J lost 4 bases. The CDR3 consists of 13 residues. DNA for the CDR3: TGTGCCAGCAGCCGGGACAGGGGCTATGGCTACACCTTC. Translated, it gives CASSRDRGYGYTF.

This clone occurred once. The chain recombines TRBV7-6 with TRBJ2-3; 10 nucleotides line up with TRBD2. The CDR3 runs to 19 residues. Germline lookup yields CDR1 SGHVS and CDR2 FNYEAQ. The V gene end was trimmed by 5 bases and the J gene end by 0 bases; junction bases not matched to a gene: 14. CDR3 coding DNA: TGTGCCAGCAGCCGAACGACTAGCGGGTTTTTAGAAAGCACAGATACGCAGTATTTT. This translates into CASSRTTSGFLESTDTQYF. Drawing the rest from reference TRBV7-6 and TRBJ2-3, the complete variable domain is GAGVSQSPRYKVTKRGQDVALRCDPISGHVSLYWYRQALGQGPEFLTYFNYEAQQDKSGLPNDRFSAERPEGSISTLTIQRTEQRDSAMYRCASSRTTSGFLESTDTQYFGPGTRLTVL.

V and J are TRBV12-5 and TRBJ2-3, with TRBD2 as a possible D gene (5 bases). The CDR3 has 18 residues. Trimming removed 2 bases from V and 4 bases from J, with 22 bases in between. In germline, CDR1 is LGHNT, CDR2 FRNRAP. CDR3 protein: CASGLRVDWSQSADTQYF. CDR3 coding DNA: TGTGCTAGTGGTTTGCGGGTGGACTGGTCCCAGAGCGCAGATACGCAGTATTTT.

The V and J genes are TRBV4-1 and TRBJ2-7; D unresolved. Germline V CDR1 and CDR2: MGHRA, YSYEKL. This CDR3 has 15 amino acids. V was clipped by 0 bases and J by 5 bases, with 14 bases between them. The CDR3 is CASSQDAGQRDEQYF. The CDR3 nucleotides read TGCGCCAGCAGCCAAGATGCCGGCCAGCGAGACGAGCAGTACTTC.

The chain carries TRBV5-5 and TRBJ2-3; 7 bases map to TRBD2. Germline lookup yields CDR1 SGHKS and CDR2 YYEKEE (reference sequence). The CDR3 is made up of 14 amino acids. V shed 6 bases, J shed 6 bases, and the junction held 10 bases outside the gene matches. The CDR3 nucleotides read TGTGCCAGCACCCCGGGGGGATTAGTGGATACGCAGTATTTT. Translated, it gives CASTPGGLVDTQYF.

The gene calls are TRBV27 and TRBJ2-1; TRBD1 aligns across 7 bases. CDR1 and CDR2 (germline): MNHEY, SMNVEV (reference sequence). The ends lost 7 bases at V and 1 base at J; junction bases unmatched: 10. There are 16 residues in the CDR3. The CDR3 sequence is CASTTNRDSSYNEQFF. As DNA, the CDR3 is TGTGCCAGCACCACTAATCGGGACAGTTCCTACAATGAGCAGTTCTTC.

V usage is TRBV4-1 and J usage is TRBJ2-3; no firm D call. The germline V and J ends were trimmed by 4 bases and 3 bases, with 23 bases remaining between them. Germline CDR1 MGHRA, CDR2 YSYEKL. CDR3 size: 18 residues. The CDR3 spells CASSPPWATTTATDTQYF. The CDR3 nucleotides are TGCGCCAGCAGCCCACCGTGGGCGACGACAACGGCGACAGATACGCAGTATTTT.

This chain uses TRBV6-1 with TRBJ1-2; D ambiguous. CDR1 is MNHNS, CDR2 SASEGT, per germline. CDR3 length equals 13 residues. V lost 6 bases and J lost 2, with 10 bases in between. CDR3 coding DNA: TGTGCCAGCAGCCAGACGGAGAACTATGGCTACACCTTC. Amino acids: CASSQTENYGYTF.

The chain is built from TRBV7-2 and TRBJ1-4; D uncertain. Germline CDR1 and CDR2: SGHTA and FQGNSA. This CDR3 spans 15 amino acids. With 4 bases removed from V and 0 bases from J, the gap between germline ends came to 9 bases. The CDR3 sequence: CASSSRSTTNEKLFF. The CDR3 region has the DNA TGTGCCAGCAGCTCCCGGTCCACAACTAATGAAAAACTGTTTTTT.

This chain uses TRBV7-8 with TRBJ2-2, with D possibly matching TRBD2 (7 bases). Looked up from germline, CDR1 is SGHVS and CDR2 is FQNEAQ. V gave up 0 bases and J gave up 8 bases, with 10 bases separating them. The CDR3 runs to 14 residues. CDR3 residues: CASSLAGGPGELFF. The DNA of the CDR3 is TGTGCCAGCAGCTTAGCGGGGGGGCCTGGGGAGCTGTTTTTT.